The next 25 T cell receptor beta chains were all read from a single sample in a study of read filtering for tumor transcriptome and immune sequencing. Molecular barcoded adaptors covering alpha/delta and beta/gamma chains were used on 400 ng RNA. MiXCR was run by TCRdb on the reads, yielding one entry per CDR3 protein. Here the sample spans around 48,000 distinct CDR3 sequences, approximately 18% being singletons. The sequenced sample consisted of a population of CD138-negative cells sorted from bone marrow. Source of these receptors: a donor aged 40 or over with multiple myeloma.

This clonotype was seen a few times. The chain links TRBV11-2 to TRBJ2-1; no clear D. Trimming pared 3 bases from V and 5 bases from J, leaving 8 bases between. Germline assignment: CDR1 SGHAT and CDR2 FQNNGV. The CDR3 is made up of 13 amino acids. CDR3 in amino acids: CASSFGLDNEQFF. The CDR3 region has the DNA TGTGCCAGCAGCTTTGGTCTAGACAATGAGCAGTTCTTC. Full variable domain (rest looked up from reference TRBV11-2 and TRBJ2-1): EAGVAQSPRYKIIEKRQSVAFWCNPISGHATLYWYQQILGQGPKLLIQFQNNGVVDDSQLPKDRFSAERLKGVDSTLKIQPAKLEDSAVYLCASSFGLDNEQFFGPGTRLTVL.

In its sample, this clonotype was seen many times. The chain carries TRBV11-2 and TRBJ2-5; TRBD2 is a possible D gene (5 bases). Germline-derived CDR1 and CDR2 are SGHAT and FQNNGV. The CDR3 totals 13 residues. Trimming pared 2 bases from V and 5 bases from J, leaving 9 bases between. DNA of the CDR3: TGTGCCAGCAGCTTATCACTAGGGGAGACCCAGTACTTC. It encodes CASSLSLGETQYF.

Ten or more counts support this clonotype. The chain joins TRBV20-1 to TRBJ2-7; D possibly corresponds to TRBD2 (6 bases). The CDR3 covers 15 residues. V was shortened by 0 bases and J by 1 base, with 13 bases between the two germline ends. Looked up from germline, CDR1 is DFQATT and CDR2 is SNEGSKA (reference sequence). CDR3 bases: TGCAGTGCTAGAGATTTCCTAGCGCAGTCCTACGAGCAGTACTTC. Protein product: CSARDFLAQSYEQYF.

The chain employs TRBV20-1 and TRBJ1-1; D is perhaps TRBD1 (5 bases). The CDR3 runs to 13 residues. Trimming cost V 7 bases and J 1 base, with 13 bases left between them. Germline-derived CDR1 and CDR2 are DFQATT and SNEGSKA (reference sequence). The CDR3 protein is CSVHVRENTEAFF. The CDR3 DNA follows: TGCAGTGTACATGTCAGGGAGAACACTGAAGCTTTCTTT.

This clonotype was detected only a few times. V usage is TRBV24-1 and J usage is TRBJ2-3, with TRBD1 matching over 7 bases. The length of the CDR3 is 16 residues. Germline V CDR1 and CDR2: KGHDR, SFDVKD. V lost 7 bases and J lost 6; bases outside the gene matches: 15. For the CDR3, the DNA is TGTGCCACCAGCCTTGGACAGGCCCACCTACGGGATACGCAGTATTTT. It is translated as CATSLGQAHLRDTQYF.

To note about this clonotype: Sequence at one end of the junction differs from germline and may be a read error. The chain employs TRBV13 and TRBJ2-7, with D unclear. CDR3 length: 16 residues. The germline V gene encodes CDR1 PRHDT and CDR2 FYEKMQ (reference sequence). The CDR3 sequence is CSSSLGRLQRTYEQYF. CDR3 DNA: TGTTCCAGCAGCTTAGGACGGTTGCAGAGGACCTACGAGCAGTACTTC.

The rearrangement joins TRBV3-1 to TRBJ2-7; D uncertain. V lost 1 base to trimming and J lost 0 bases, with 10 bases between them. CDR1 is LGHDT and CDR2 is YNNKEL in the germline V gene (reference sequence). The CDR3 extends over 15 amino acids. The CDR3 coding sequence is TGTGCCAGCAGCCAAGGCACAGCCAGCTCCTACGAGCAGTACTTC. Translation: CASSQGTASSYEQYF.

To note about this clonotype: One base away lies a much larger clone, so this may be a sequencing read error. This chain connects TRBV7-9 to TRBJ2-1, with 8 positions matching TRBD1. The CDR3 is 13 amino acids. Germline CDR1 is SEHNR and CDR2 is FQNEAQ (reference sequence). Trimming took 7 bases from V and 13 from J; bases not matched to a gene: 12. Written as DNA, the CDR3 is TGTGCCAGCACAGACAGGGGAATTGAGACCCAGTTCTTC. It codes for CASTDRGIETQFF.

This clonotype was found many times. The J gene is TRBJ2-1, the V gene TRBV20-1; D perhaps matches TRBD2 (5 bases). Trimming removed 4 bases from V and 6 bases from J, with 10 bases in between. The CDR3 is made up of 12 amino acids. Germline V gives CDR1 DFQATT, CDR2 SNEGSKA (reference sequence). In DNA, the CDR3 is TGCAGTGCTATTGGGGAGAGCAATGAGCAGTTCTTC. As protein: CSAIGESNEQFF.

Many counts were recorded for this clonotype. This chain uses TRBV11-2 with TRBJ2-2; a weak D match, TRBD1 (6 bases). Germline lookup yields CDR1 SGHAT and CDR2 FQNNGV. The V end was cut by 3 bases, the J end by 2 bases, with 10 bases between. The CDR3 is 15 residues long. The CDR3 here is CASSFDRLNTGELFF. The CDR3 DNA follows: TGTGCCAGCAGCTTTGACAGGCTTAACACCGGGGAGCTGTTTTTT.

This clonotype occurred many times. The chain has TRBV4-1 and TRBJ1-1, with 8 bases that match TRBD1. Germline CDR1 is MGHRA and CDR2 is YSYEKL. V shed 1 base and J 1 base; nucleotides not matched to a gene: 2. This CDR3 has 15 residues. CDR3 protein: CASSQGGTGNTEAFF. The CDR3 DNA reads TGCGCCAGCAGCCAAGGTGGGACAGGGAACACTGAAGCTTTCTTT.

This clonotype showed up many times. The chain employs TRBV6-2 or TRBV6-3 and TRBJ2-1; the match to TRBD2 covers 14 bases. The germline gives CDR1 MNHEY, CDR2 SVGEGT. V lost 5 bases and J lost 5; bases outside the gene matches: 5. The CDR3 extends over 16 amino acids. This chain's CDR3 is CASSQGLAGVNNEQFF. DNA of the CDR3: TGTGCCAGCAGTCAGGGACTAGCGGGAGTCAACAATGAGCAGTTCTTC.

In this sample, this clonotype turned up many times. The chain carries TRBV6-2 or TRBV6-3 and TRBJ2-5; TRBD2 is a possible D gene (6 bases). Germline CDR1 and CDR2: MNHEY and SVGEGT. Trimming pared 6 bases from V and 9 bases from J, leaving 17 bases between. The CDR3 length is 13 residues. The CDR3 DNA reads TGTGCCAGCAGGGGGGGACCGGGGATGGCCCAGTACTTC. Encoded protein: CASRGGPGMAQYF.

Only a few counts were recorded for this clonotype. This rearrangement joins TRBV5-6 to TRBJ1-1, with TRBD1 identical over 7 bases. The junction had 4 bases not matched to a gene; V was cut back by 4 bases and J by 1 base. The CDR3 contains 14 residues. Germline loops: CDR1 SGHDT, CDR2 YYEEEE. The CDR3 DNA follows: TGTGCCAGCAGCGAGGGACAGACGAACACTGAAGCTTTCTTT. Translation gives CASSEGQTNTEAFF.

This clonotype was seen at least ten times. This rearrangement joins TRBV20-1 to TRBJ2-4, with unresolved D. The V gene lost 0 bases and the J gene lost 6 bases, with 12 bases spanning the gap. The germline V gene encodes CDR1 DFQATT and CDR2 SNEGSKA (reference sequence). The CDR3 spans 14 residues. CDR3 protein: CSARDPTARNIQYF. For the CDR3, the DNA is TGCAGTGCTAGAGATCCGACGGCTCGAAACATTCAGTACTTC.

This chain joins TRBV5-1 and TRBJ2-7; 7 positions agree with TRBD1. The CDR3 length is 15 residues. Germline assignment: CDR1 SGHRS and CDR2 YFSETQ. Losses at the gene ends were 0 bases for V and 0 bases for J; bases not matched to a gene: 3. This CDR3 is CASSLGDRFSYEQYF. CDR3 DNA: TGCGCCAGCAGCTTGGGGGACAGATTCTCCTACGAGCAGTACTTC.

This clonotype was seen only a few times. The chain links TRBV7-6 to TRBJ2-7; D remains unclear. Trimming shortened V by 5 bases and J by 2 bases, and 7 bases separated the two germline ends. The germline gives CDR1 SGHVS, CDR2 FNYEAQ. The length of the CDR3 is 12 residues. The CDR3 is CASSNTPYEQYF. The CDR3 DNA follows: TGTGCCAGCAGCAATACACCCTACGAGCAGTACTTC. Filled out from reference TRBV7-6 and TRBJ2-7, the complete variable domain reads GAGVSQSPRYKVTKRGQDVALRCDPISGHVSLYWYRQALGQGPEFLTYFNYEAQQDKSGLPNDRFSAERPEGSISTLTIQRTEQRDSAMYRCASSNTPYEQYFGPGTRLTVT.

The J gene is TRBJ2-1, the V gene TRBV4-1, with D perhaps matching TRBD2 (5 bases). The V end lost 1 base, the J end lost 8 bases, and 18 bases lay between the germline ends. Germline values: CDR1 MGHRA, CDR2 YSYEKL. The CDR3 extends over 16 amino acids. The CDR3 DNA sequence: TGCGCCAGCAGCCAAGCTACCGGGAAGCCCGGCGATGAGCAGTTCTTC. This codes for CASSQATGKPGDEQFF.

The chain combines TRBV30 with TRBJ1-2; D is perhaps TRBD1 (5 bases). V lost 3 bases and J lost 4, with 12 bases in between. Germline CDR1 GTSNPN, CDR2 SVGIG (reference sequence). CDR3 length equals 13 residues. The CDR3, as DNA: TGTGCCTGGAGCCCTGGAGGGACCTATGGCTACACCTTC. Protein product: CAWSPGGTYGYTF.

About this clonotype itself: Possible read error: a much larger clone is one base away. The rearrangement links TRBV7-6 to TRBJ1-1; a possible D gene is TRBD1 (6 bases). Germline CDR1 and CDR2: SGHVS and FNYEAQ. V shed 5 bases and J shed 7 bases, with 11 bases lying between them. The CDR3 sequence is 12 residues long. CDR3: CASSNRDHEAFF. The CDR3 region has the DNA TGTGCCAGCAGCAACAGGGACCATGAAGCTTTCTTT.

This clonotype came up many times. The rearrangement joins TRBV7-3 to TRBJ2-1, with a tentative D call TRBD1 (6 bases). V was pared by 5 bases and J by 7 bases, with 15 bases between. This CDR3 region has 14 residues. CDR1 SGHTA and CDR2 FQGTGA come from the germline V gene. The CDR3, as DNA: TGTGCCAGCAGCCCACTCCCAGGGGAGAATGAGCAGTTCTTC. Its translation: CASSPLPGENEQFF.

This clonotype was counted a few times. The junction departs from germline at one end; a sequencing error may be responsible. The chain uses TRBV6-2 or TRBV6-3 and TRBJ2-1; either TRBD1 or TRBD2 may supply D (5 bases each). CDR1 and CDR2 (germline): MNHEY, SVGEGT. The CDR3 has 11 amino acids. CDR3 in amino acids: CASSYGGERFF. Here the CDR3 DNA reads TGTGCCAGCAGTTATGGGGGTGAGCGGTTCTTC.

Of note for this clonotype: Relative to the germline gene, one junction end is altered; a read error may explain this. In DNA, the CDR3 is TGCAGCCTCCCCGGGGGTTACAGTGAGCAGTTCTTC. Protein product: CSLPGGYSEQFF. The V call is TRBV29-1, the J call TRBJ2-1; D might be TRBD2 (6 bases). The CDR3 runs 12 residues. Germline V gives CDR1 SQVTM, CDR2 ANQGSEA.

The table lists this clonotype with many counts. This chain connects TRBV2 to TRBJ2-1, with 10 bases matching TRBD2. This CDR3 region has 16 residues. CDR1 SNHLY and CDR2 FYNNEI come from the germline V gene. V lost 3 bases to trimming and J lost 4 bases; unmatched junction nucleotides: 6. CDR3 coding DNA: TGTGCCAGCAGTGACTCGGGACTAGCGAGGTACAATGAGCAGTTCTTC. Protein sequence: CASSDSGLARYNEQFF.

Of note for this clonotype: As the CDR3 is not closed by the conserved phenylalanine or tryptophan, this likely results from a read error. CDR3 in DNA: TGTGCCAGTAGCTTAGGGCCCGGGACTGGCGGGAATGAGCAGTTCCTC. Its protein product is CASSLGPGTGGNEQFL. The chain employs TRBV7-6 and TRBJ2-1; possibly TRBD2 for D (6 bases). This CDR3 spans 16 amino acids. Germline CDR1 is SGHVS and CDR2 is FNYEAQ.